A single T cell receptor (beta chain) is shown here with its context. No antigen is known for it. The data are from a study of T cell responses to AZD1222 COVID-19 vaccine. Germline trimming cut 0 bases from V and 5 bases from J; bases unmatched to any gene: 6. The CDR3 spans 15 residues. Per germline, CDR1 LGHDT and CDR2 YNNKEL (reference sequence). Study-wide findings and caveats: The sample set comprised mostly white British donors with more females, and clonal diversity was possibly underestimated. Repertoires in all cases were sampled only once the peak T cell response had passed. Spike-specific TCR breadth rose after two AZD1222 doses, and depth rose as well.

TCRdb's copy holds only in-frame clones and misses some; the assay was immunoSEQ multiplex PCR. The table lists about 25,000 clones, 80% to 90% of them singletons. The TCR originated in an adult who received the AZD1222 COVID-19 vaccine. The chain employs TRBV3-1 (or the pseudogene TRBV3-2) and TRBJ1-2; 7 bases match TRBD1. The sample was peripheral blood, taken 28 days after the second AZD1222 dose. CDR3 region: CASSQDLTGKYGYTF. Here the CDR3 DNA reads TGTGCCAGCAGCCAAGACTTGACAGGGAAGTATGGCTACACCTTC.